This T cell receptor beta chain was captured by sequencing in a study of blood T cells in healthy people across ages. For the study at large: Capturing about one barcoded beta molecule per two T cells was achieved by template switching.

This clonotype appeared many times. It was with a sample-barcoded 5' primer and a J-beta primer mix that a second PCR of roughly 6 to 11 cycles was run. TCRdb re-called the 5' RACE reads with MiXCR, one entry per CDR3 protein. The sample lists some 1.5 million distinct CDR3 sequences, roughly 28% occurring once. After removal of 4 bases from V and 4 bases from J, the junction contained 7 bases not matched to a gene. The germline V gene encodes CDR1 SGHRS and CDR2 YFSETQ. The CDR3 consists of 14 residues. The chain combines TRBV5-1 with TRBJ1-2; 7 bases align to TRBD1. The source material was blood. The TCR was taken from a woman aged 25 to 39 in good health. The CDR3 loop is CASSTGTVPYGYTF. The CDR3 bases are TGCGCCAGCAGCACCGGGACAGTACCCTATGGCTACACCTTC.